The clone carrying this T cell receptor (beta chain) was seen more than once but under ten times. Its specificity is not known. This entry comes from a study of T cells after yellow fever vaccination. Study details: With SMART-Seq v4 Ultra Low Input, the fractions containing low cell numbers were prepared.

Study findings and constraints: Repertoires obtained by FACS sorting could include abundant clonotypes that entered as contaminants from the bulk population. Clonotype sharing between CD4 and CD8 compartments was small.

A 5'RACE template-switching step, the method used to make TCR cDNA, added a universal primer site and UMIs. TCRdb fed the 5' RACE reads into MiXCR, producing one record per CDR3 protein. The data hold 300,000 to 400,000 distinct CDR3 sequences, with 3% to 4.5% observed a single time. Germline V lookup: CDR1 SGHDT, CDR2 YYEEEE. V shed 2 bases and J 7 bases; nucleotides not matched to a gene: 6. The CDR3 is 14 residues long. Sequences were derived from PBMCs, sampled 5 days after the yellow fever booster vaccination. The chain combines TRBV5-6 with TRBJ2-1, with 7 bases matching TRBD2. The sequence was obtained from a man between 18 and 29 years old who received the YFV17D yellow fever vaccine. As DNA, the CDR3 is TGTGCCAGCAGCTTCGGGACTACTGAAAATGAGCAGTTCTTC. Translation gives CASSFGTTENEQFF.